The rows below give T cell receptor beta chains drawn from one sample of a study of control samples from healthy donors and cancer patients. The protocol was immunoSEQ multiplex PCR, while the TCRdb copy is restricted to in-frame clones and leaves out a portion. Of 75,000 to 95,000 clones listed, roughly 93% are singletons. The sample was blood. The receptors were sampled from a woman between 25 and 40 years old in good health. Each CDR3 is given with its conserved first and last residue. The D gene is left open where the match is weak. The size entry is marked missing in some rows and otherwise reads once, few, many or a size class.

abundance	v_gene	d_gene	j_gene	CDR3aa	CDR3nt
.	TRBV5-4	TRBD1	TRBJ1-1	CASSSPPGQGLNTEAFF	TGTGCCAGCAGCTCCCCGCCGGGACAGGGGCTGAACACTGAAGCTTTCTTT
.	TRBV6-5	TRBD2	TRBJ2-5	CASSYVAGGSTQYF	TGTGCCAGCAGTTACGTGGCGGGAGGGTCTACCCAGTACTTC
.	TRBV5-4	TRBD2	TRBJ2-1	CASSFSGLAGSNEQFF	TGTGCCAGCAGCTTCTCCGGACTAGCGGGAAGCAATGAGCAGTTCTTC
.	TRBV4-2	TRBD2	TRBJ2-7	CASSQERGGYEQYF	TGTGCCAGCAGCCAAGAGCGGGGGGGATACGAGCAGTACTTC
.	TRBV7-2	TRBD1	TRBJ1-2	CASSLPPGQAYGYTF	TGTGCCAGCAGCTTACCGCCCGGACAGGCCTATGGCTACACCTTC
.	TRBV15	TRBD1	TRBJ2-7	CATSRDRQRGRVEQYF	TGTGCCACCAGCAGAGATCGTCAGAGGGGGCGGGTCGAGCAGTACTTC
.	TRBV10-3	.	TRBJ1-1	CAILEHMNTEAFF	TGTGCCATCTTAGAGCACATGAACACTGAAGCTTTCTTT
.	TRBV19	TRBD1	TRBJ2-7	CASSIGQGADEQYF	TGTGCCAGTAGTATAGGGCAGGGGGCCGACGAGCAGTACTTC
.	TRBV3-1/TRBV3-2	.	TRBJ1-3	CASSQDHWDAHSGNTIYF	TGTGCCAGCAGCCAGGACCATTGGGACGCACACTCTGGAAACACCATATATTTT
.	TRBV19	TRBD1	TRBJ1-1	CASSIDRTGRLTEAFF	TGTGCCAGTAGTATAGATCGGACAGGGAGGCTAACTGAAGCTTTCTTT
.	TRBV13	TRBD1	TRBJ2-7	CASSPSSGTAYYEQYF	TGTGCCAGCAGCCCTTCCTCCGGGACAGCCTACTACGAGCAGTACTTC
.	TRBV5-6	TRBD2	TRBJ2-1	CASSFSSGSGSYNEQFF	TGTGCCAGCAGCTTTTCTAGCGGGAGTGGCTCCTACAATGAGCAGTTCTTC
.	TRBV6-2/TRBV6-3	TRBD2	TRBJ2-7	CASSYSKSGRGRHEQYF	TGTGCCAGCAGTTACTCAAAGAGCGGGAGAGGTCGGCACGAGCAGTACTTC
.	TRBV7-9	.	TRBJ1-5	CASSLGDQPQHF	TGTGCCAGCAGCTTAGGTGATCAGCCCCAGCATTTT
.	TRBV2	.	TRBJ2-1	CASSDSKGYYNEQFF	TGTGCCAGCAGTGATTCTAAGGGGTACTACAATGAGCAGTTCTTC
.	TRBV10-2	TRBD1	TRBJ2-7	CASREQGHYEQYF	TGCGCCAGCAGGGAACAGGGGCATTACGAGCAGTACTTC
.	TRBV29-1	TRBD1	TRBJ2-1	CSVGRTGGHNEQFF	TGCAGCGTTGGCAGGACAGGGGGACACAATGAGCAGTTCTTC
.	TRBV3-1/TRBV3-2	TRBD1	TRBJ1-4	CASSQEGQGYEKLFF	TGTGCCAGCAGCCAAGAAGGACAGGGTTACGAAAAACTGTTTTTT
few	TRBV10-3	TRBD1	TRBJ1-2	CAIEGQGTYGYTF	TGTGCCATCGAGGGACAGGGGACCTATGGCTACACCTTC
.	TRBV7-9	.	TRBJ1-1	CASTFAGAGITEAFF	TGTGCCAGCACCTTTGCGGGGGCGGGCATCACTGAAGCTTTCTTT
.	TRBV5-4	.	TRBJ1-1	CASSGRSAEAFF	TGTGCCAGCAGCGGACGGTCCGCTGAAGCTTTCTTT
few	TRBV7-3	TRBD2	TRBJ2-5	CASSPAGILPRGTSGETQYF	TGTGCCAGCAGCCCCGCTGGTATCCTTCCTAGGGGGACTAGCGGTGAGACCCAGTACTTC
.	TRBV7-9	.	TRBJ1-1	CASSLGTTEAFF	TGTGCCAGCAGCTTAGGGACCACTGAAGCTTTCTTT
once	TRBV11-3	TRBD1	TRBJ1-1	CATKDDGQGAGEAFF	TGTGCCACGAAAGACGACGGACAGGGGGCAGGTGAAGCTTTCTTT
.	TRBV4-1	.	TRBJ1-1	CASSPGLRELGTEAFF	TGCGCCAGCAGCCCCGGACTTAGGGAGTTAGGAACTGAAGCTTTCTTT
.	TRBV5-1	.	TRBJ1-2	CASSFSRGAYGYTF	TGCGCCAGCAGCTTCAGTCGGGGGGCTTATGGCTACACCTTC
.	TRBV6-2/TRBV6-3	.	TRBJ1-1	CASSSLETRVHTEAFF	TGTGCCAGCAGTTCCCTCGAGACAAGGGTTCACACTGAAGCTTTCTTT
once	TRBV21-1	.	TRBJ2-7	CASASASRYEQYF	TGTGCCAGCGCTTCAGCATCACGCTACGAGCAGTACTTC
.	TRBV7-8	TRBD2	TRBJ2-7	CASSRSAAGGRSSYEQYF	TGTGCCAGCAGTAGAAGTGCGGCGGGGGGTCGGAGCTCCTACGAGCAGTACTTC
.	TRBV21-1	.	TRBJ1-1	CASEGALNTEAFF	TGTGCCAGCGAGGGGGCACTTAACACTGAAGCTTTCTTT
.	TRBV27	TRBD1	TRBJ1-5	CASGTGNQPQHF	TGTGCCAGCGGGACAGGCAACCAGCCCCAGCATTTT
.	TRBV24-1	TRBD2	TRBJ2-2	CATTSGAGELFF	TGTGCCACTACTAGCGGGGCCGGGGAGCTGTTTTTT
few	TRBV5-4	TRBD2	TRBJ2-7	CASSTPQRGSREQYF	TGTGCCAGCAGCACCCCCCAGCGGGGGTCTAGAGAGCAGTACTTC
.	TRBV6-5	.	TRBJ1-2	CASMPLGGRSYGYTF	TGTGCCAGCATGCCCCTTGGGGGAAGGAGCTATGGCTACACCTTC
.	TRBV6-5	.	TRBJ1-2	CASSYSDIRRKGYTF	TGTGCCAGCAGTTACTCGGACATCAGAAGGAAGGGCTACACCTTC
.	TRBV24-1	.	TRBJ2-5	CATSVGEETQYF	TGTGCCACCAGTGTCGGGGAAGAGACCCAGTACTTC
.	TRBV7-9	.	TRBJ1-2	CASSLIGTGRNYGYTF	TGTGCCAGCAGCTTGATAGGTACAGGCCGTAACTATGGCTACACCTTC
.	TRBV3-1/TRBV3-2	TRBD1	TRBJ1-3	CASSQGTGYGNTIYF	TGTGCCAGCAGCCAAGGGACAGGGTATGGAAACACCATATATTTT
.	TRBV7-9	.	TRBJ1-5	CASSGGQPQHF	TGTGCCAGCTCGGGGGGTCAGCCCCAGCATTTT